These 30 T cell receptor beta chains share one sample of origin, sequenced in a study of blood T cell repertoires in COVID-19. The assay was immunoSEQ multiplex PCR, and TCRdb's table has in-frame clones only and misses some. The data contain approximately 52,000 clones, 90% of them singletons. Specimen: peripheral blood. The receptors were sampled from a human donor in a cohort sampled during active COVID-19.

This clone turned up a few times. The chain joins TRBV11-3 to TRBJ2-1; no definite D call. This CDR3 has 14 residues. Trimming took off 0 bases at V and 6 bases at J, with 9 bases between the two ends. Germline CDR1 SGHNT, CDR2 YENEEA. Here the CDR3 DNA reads TGTGCCAGCAGCTTAGATTCTGTTTTCAATGAGCAGTTCTTC. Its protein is CASSLDSVFNEQFF.

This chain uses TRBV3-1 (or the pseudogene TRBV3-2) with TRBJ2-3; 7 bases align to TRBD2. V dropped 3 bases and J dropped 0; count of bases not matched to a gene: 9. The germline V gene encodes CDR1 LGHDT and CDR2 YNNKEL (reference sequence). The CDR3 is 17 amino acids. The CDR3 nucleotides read TGTGCCAGCAGCCAGGGCCTAGCGGTCCTTAGCACAGATACGCAGTATTTT. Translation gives CASSQGLAVLSTDTQYF.

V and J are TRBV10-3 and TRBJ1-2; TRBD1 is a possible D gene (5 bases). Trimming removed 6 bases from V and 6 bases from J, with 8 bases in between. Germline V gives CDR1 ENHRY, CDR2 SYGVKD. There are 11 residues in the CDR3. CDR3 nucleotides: TGTGCCATCAGGATAGGGGATGGCTACACCTTC. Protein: CAIRIGDGYTF.

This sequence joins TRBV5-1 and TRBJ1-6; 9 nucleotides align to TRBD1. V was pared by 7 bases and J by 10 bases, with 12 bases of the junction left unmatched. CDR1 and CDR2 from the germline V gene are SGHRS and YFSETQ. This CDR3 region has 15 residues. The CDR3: CASSPGQGGYSPLHF. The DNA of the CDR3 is TGCGCCAGCTCGCCGGGACAGGGAGGTTACTCACCCCTCCACTTT.

This CDR3 is CASSFQDFLGSPLHF. The CDR3, as DNA: TGTGCCAGCTCATTTCAGGACTTCCTCGGTTCACCCCTCCACTTT. This chain uses TRBV18 with TRBJ1-6; D is undetermined. Deletions cut 5 bases from V and 9 bases from J, with 17 bases between. The germline V gene encodes CDR1 KGHSH and CDR2 LQKENI. CDR3 length: 15 residues. Full variable domain (rest looked up from reference TRBV18 and TRBJ1-6): NAGVMQNPRHLVRRRGQEARLRCSPMKGHSHVYWYRQLPEEGLKFMVYLQKENIIDESGMPKERFSAEFPKEGPSILRIQQVVRGDSAAYFCASSFQDFLGSPLHFGNGTRLTVT.

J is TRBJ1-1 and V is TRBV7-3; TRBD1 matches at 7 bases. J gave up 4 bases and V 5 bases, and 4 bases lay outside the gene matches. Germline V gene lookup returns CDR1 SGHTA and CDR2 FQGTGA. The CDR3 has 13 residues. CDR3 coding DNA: TGTGCCAGCAGCCCGACAGGGATCACTGAAGCTTTCTTT. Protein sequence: CASSPTGITEAFF. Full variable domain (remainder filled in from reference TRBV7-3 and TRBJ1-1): GAGVSQTPSNKVTEKGKYVELRCDPISGHTALYWYRQSLGQGPEFLIYFQGTGAADDSGLPNDRFFAVRPEGSVSTLKIQRTERGDSAVYLCASSPTGITEAFFGQGTRLTVV.

The DNA of the CDR3 is TGTGCCAGCAGTTTACTACTAGCGGGGGAGCAGTACTTC. Translated: CASSLLLAGEQYF. The V gene is TRBV12-3 or TRBV12-4, the J gene TRBJ2-7, with 10 bases fitting TRBD2. The CDR3 is made up of 13 amino acids. J gave up 7 bases and V 2 bases, and 2 bases lay outside the gene matches.

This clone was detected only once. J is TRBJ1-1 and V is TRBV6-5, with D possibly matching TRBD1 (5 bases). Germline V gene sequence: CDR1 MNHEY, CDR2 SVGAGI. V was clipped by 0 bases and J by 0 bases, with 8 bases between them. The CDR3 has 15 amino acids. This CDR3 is CASSYSAGLNTEAFF. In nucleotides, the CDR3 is TGTGCCAGCAGTTACTCGGCAGGGTTGAACACTGAAGCTTTCTTT.

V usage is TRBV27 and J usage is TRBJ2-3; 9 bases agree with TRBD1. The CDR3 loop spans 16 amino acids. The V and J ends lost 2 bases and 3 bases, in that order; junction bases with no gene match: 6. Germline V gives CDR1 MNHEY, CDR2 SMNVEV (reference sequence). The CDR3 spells CASSLLRGQGTDTQYF. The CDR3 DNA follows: TGTGCCAGCAGTTTACTTAGGGGACAGGGTACAGATACGCAGTATTTT.

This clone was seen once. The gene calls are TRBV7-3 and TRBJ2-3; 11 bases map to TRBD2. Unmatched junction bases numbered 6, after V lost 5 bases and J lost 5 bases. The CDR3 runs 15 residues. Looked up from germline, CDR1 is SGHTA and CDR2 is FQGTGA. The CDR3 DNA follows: TGTGCCAGCAGCAAGACCGGGACTAGCGGAGATACGCAGTATTTT. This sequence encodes CASSKTGTSGDTQYF.

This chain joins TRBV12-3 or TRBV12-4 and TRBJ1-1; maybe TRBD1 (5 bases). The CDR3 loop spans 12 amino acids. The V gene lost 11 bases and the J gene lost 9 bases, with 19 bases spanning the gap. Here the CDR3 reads CAGGVYLSKAFF. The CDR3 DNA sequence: TGTGCCGGAGGGGTTTATCTGTCTAAAGCTTTCTTT.

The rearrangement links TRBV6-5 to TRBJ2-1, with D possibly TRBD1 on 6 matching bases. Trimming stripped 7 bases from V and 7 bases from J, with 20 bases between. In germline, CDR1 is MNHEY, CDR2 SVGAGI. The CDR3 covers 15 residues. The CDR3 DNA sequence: TGTGCCAGCACTTCCGGGACAACCCATAGGAATGAGCAGTTCTTC. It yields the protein CASTSGTTHRNEQFF.

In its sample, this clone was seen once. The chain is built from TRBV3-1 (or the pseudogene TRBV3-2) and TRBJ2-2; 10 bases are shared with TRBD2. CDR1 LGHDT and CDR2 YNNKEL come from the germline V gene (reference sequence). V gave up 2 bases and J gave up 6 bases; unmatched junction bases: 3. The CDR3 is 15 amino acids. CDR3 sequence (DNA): TGTGCCAGCAGCCAAATAAGCGGGAGGGCCGGGGAGCTGTTTTTT. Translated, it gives CASSQISGRAGELFF.

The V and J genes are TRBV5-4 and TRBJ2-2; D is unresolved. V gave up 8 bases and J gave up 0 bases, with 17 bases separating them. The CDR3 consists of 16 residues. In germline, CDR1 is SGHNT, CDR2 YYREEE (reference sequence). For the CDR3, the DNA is TGTGCCAGTCACCCCCGAGAATCCGCGAACACCGGGGAGCTGTTTTTT. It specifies CASHPRESANTGELFF.

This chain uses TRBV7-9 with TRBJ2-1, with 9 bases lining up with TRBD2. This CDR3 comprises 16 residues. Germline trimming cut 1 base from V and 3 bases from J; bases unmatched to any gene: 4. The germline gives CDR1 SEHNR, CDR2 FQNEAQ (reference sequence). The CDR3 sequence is CASSLVGSGGYNEQFF. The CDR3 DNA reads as TGTGCCAGCAGCTTAGTAGGTAGCGGGGGCTACAATGAGCAGTTCTTC.

The CDR3 sequence: CASSPVIAGGLGSGANVLTF. Here the CDR3 DNA reads TGTGCCAGCAGCCCAGTAATAGCAGGGGGCCTCGGGTCTGGGGCCAACGTCCTGACTTTC. The V call is TRBV5-8, the J call TRBJ2-6, with TRBD1 matching 8 bases. CDR1 and CDR2 (germline): SGHTS, YDEGEE. Trimming cost V 4 bases and J 1 base; bases outside gene matches: 16. The CDR3 is made up of 20 amino acids. The variable domain in full, with the rest retrieved from reference TRBV5-8 and TRBJ2-6, is EAGVTQSPTHLIKTRGQQATLRCSPISGHTSVYWYQQALGLGLQFLLWYDEGEERNRGNFPPRFSGRQFPNYSSELNVNALELEDSALYLCASSPVIAGGLGSGANVLTFGAGSRLTVL.

The CDR3 sequence: CASAREAGVGNEQFF. The CDR3, as DNA: TGTGCCAGCGCCCGTGAGGCGGGAGTAGGCAATGAGCAGTTCTTC. The rearrangement links TRBV27 to TRBJ2-1; 7 nucleotides match TRBD2. Trimming cost V 8 bases and J 6 bases; bases outside gene matches: 13. The CDR3 runs to 15 residues. Germline loops: CDR1 MNHEY, CDR2 SMNVEV (reference sequence).

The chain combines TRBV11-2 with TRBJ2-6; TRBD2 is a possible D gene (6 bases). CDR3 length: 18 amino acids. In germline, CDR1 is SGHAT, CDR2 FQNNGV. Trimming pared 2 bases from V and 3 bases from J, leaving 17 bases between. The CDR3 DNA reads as TGTGCCAGCAGCTTACTTCGGGGGTTTCCTAGTGGGGCCAACGTCCTGACTTTC. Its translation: CASSLLRGFPSGANVLTF.

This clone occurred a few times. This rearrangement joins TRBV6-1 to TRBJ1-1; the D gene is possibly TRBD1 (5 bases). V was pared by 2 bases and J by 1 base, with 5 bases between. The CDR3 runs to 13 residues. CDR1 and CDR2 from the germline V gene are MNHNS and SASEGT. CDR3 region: CASSEQGNTEAFF. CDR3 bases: TGTGCCAGCAGTGAACAGGGGAACACTGAAGCTTTCTTT.

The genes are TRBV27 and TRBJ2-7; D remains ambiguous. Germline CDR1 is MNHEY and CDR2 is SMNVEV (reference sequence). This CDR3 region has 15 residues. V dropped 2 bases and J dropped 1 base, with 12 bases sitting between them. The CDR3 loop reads CASSLGSEISYEQYF. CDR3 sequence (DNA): TGTGCCAGCAGTTTAGGCAGCGAGATATCCTACGAGCAGTACTTC.

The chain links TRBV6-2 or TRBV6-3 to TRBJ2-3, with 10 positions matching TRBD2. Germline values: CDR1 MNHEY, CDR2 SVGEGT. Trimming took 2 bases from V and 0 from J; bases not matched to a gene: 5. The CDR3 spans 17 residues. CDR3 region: CASSYGRTSGSTDTQYF. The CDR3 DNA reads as TGTGCCAGCAGTTACGGCCGGACTAGCGGCAGCACAGATACGCAGTATTTT.

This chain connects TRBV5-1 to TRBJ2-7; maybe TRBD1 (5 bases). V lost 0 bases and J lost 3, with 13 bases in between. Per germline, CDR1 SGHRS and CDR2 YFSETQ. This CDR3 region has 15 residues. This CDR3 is CASSLVTGKGYEQYF. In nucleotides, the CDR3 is TGCGCCAGCAGCTTGGTCACAGGTAAAGGCTACGAGCAGTACTTC.

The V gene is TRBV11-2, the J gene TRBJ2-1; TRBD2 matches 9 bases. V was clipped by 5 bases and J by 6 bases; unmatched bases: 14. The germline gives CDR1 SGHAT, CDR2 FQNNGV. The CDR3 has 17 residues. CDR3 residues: CASSPPTSGATLNEQFF. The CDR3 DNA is TGTGCCAGCAGCCCCCCGACTAGCGGAGCTACCCTCAATGAGCAGTTCTTC.

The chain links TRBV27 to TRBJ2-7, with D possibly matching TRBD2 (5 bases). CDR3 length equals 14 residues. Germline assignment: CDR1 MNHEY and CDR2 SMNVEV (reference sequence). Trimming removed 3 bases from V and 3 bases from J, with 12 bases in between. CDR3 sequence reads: CASSFGEWGYEQYF. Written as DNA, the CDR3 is TGTGCCAGCAGTTTCGGGGAATGGGGCTACGAGCAGTACTTC.

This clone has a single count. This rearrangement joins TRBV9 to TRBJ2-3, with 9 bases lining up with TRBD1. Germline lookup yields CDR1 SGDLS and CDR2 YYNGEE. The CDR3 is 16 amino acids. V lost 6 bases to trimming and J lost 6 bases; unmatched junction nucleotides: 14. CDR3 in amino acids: CASTPPPGTGRDTQYF. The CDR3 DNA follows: TGTGCCAGCACCCCTCCCCCCGGGACAGGGAGGGATACGCAGTATTTT.

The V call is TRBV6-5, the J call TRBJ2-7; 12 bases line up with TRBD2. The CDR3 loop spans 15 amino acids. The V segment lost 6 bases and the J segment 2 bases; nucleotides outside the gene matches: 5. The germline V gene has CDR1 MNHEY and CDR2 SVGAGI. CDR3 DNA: TGTGCCAGCAGACTAGCGGGAGGCCCGACCTACGAGCAGTACTTC. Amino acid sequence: CASRLAGGPTYEQYF.

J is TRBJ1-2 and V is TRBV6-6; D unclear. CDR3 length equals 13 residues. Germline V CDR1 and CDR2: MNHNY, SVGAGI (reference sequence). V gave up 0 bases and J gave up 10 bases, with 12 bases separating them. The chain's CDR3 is CASSYSTTASYTF. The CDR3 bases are TGTGCCAGCAGTTACTCCACAACAGCCTCCTACACCTTC.

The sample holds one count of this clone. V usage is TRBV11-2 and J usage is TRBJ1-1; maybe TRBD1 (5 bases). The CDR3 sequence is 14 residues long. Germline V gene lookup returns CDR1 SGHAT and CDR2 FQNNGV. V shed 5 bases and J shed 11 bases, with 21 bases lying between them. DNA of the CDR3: TGTGCCAGCAGCGCCGACAGTGGGGCAACGGAGGCTTTCTTT. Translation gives CASSADSGATEAFF.

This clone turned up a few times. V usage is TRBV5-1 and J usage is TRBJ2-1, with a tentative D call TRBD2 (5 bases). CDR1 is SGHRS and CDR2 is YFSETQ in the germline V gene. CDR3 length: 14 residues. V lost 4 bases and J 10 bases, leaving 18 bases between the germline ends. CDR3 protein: CASSIEGTLYEQFF. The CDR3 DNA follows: TGCGCCAGCAGCATTGAGGGCACTTTATACGAGCAGTTCTTC.

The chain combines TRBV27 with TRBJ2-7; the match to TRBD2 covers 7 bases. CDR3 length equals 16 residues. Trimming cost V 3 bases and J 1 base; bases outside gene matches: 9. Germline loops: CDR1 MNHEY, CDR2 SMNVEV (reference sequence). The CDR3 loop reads CASSFQGGVPSYEQYF. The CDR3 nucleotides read TGTGCCAGCAGTTTCCAGGGAGGGGTCCCGTCCTACGAGCAGTACTTC.